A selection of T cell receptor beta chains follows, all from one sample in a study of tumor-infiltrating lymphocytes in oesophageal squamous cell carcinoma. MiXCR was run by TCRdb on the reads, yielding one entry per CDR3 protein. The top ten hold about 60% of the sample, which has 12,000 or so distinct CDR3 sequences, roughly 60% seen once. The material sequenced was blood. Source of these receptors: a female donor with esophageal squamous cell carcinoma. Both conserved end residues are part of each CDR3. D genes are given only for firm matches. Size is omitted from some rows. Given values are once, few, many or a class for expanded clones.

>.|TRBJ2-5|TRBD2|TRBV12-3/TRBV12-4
CASSFTGAGGQETQYF
TGTGCCAGCAGTTTTACCGGGGCGGGAGGCCAAGAGACCCAGTACTTC
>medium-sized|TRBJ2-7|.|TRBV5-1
CASSFKAGTEQYF
TGCGCCAGCAGCTTTAAGGCAGGTACCGAGCAGTACTTC
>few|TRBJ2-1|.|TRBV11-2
CASSLVVGALYNEQFF
TGTGCCAGCAGCTTAGTAGTAGGGGCTCTCTACAATGAGCAGTTCTTC
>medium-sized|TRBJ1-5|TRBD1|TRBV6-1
CASSPRQGQNQPQHF
TGTGCCAGCAGTCCGAGACAGGGCCAAAATCAGCCCCAGCATTTT
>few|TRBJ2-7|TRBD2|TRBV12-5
CASGLEGSGRAKFF
TGTGCTAGTGGTTTGGAGGGTAGCGGGAGGGCTAAGTTCTTC
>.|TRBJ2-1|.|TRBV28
CANSLQATYNEQFF
TGTGCCAACAGTTTACAGGCCACCTACAATGAGCAGTTCTTC
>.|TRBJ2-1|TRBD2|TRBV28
CASSSLAGAGNEQFF
TGTGCCAGCAGTTCACTAGCGGGAGCGGGCAATGAGCAGTTCTTC
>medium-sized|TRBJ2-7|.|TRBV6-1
CASSRDQIYEQYF
TGTGCCAGCAGTCGGGACCAGATCTACGAGCAGTACTTC
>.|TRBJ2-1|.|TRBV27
CASSLGSPPVNEQFF
TGTGCCAGCAGTTTAGGGAGTCCTCCTGTCAATGAGCAGTTCTTC
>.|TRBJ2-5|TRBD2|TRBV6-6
CASSYSTSGDFETQYF
TGTGCCAGCAGTTACTCAACTAGCGGGGATTTCGAGACCCAGTACTTC
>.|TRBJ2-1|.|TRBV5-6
CASSRIRDSHNEQFF
TGTGCCAGCAGCCGTATCCGAGACAGCCACAATGAGCAGTTCTTC
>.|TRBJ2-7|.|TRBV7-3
CASSLNPVGEQYF
TGTGCCAGCAGCTTAAATCCCGTGGGCGAGCAGTACTTC
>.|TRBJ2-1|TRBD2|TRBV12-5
CASGLGAGGPVNEQFF
TGTGCTAGTGGTTTGGGAGCGGGAGGGCCGGTAAATGAGCAGTTCTTC
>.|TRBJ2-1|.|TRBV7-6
CASSQSDGLATVGQFEQFF
TGTGCCAGCAGTCAAAGCGACGGACTGGCCACGGTAGGACAATTTGAGCAGTTCTTC
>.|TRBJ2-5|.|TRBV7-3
CASSPGGTQYF
TGTGCCAGCAGCCCTGGTGGGACCCAGTACTTC
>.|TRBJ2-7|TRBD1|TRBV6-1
CASSYRRQGAYEQYF
TGTGCCAGCAGTTACCGTAGGCAGGGGGCCTACGAGCAGTACTTC
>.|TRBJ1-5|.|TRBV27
CASSLGVSQPQHF
TGTGCCAGCAGTTTGGGGGTGTCCCAGCCCCAGCATTTT
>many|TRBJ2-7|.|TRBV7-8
CASSPRDNSYEQYF
TGTGCCAGCAGCCCACGTGACAATTCCTACGAGCAGTACTTC
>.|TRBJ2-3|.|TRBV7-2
CASSLTGASTDTQYF
TGTGCCAGCAGCTTAACCGGAGCGAGCACAGATACGCAGTATTTT
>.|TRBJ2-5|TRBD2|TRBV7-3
CASSRLAGGGTQYF
TGTGCCAGCAGCCGACTAGCGGGAGGGGGGACCCAGTACTTC
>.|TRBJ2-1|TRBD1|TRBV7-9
CASSSGTGIYNEQFF
TGTGCCAGCAGCTCTGGGACAGGGATCTACAATGAGCAGTTCTTC
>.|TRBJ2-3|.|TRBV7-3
CASSLTRADTQYF
TGTGCCAGCAGCTTAACGCGAGCAGATACGCAGTATTTT
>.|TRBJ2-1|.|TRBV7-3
CASSLDLENEQFF
TGTGCCAGCAGCCTGGACCTTGAAAATGAGCAGTTCTTC